The rows below give T cell receptor beta chains drawn from one sample of a study of early T cells in non-severe SARS-CoV-2 infection. One entry per CDR3 protein results from TCRdb running MiXCR on the 5' RACE reads. The repertoire holds about 110,000 distinct CDR3 sequences, with 9.5% to 13% as singletons. The sequencing sample was made of whole blood. Source of these receptors: an adult who was a healthcare worker with PCR-confirmed SARS-CoV-2 infection or an uninfected control (not recorded which). The CDR3 runs from the conserved cysteine through the conserved F or W. Each record gives: CDR3 protein, CDR3 DNA, V gene, clone size, D gene, J gene. The D gene is left open where the match is weak. For some rows the clone size is stated as once, few or many, or as a class when expanded; others skip it.

CDR3aa: CSAREAGSGSGNTIYF; CDR3nt: TGCAGTGCTAGAGAGGCGGGGTCAGGGTCTGGAAACACCATATATTTT; v_gene: TRBV20-1; abundance: few; d_gene: .; j_gene: TRBJ1-3
CDR3aa: CASSPPGLNEKLFF; CDR3nt: TGTGCCAGCTCACCACCGGGGCTTAATGAAAAACTGTTTTTT; v_gene: TRBV18; abundance: many; d_gene: .; j_gene: TRBJ1-4
CDR3aa: CASSGNYGYTF; CDR3nt: TGTGCCAGCAGTGGGAACTATGGCTACACCTTC; v_gene: TRBV28; abundance: .; d_gene: .; j_gene: TRBJ1-2
CDR3aa: CASSSRTGINTEAFF; CDR3nt: TGTGCCAGCAGTTCCCGGACAGGGATTAACACTGAAGCTTTCTTT; v_gene: TRBV27; abundance: .; d_gene: TRBD1; j_gene: TRBJ1-1
CDR3aa: CASSQGGGYHQETQYF; CDR3nt: TGTGCCAGCAGCCAAGGTGGGGGCTACCACCAAGAGACCCAGTACTTC; v_gene: TRBV14; abundance: many; d_gene: .; j_gene: TRBJ2-5
CDR3aa: CASSPHREQETQYF; CDR3nt: TGTGCCAGCAGCCCGCACCGTGAACAAGAGACCCAGTACTTC; v_gene: TRBV13; abundance: .; d_gene: .; j_gene: TRBJ2-5
CDR3aa: CASSRSGATYEQYF; CDR3nt: TGTGCCAGCAGCCGGTCGGGGGCGACCTACGAGCAGTACTTC; v_gene: TRBV9; abundance: many; d_gene: .; j_gene: TRBJ2-7
CDR3aa: CASTLGVYGELFF; CDR3nt: TGTGCCAGCACCCTAGGGGTGTACGGGGAGCTGTTTTTT; v_gene: TRBV12-3/TRBV12-4; abundance: .; d_gene: .; j_gene: TRBJ2-2
CDR3aa: CASSESRGRGYEQYF; CDR3nt: TGTGCCAGCAGTGAATCAAGGGGCCGAGGTTACGAGCAGTACTTC; v_gene: TRBV6-1; abundance: few; d_gene: .; j_gene: TRBJ2-7
CDR3aa: CASSLETGANYGYTF; CDR3nt: TGTGCCAGCAGCTTGGAGACGGGAGCTAACTATGGCTACACCTTC; v_gene: TRBV11-2; abundance: few; d_gene: .; j_gene: TRBJ1-2
CDR3aa: CASTPLGLGGELFF; CDR3nt: TGTGCCAGTACCCCGTTGGGTCTCGGCGGGGAGCTGTTTTTT; v_gene: TRBV19; abundance: many; d_gene: .; j_gene: TRBJ2-2
CDR3aa: CASSPGRWEGEAFF; CDR3nt: TGTGCCAGCAGCCCCGGCCGCTGGGAGGGTGAAGCTTTCTTT; v_gene: TRBV9; abundance: few; d_gene: .; j_gene: TRBJ1-1
CDR3aa: CASSLGGPSTNEQYF; CDR3nt: TGTGCCAGCAGTTTAGGGGGGCCCAGTACCAACGAGCAGTACTTC; v_gene: TRBV28; abundance: few; d_gene: .; j_gene: TRBJ2-7
CDR3aa: CASSDALGGNYGYTF; CDR3nt: TGTGCCAGCAGTGACGCCCTGGGGGGCAACTATGGCTACACCTTC; v_gene: TRBV6-1; abundance: many; d_gene: .; j_gene: TRBJ1-2
CDR3aa: CASSRLNTDTQYF; CDR3nt: TGTGCCAGCAGTCGCTTAAACACAGATACGCAGTATTTT; v_gene: TRBV12-3/TRBV12-4; abundance: many; d_gene: .; j_gene: TRBJ2-3
CDR3aa: CASSWRTGGYEKLFF; CDR3nt: TGCGCCAGCAGCTGGAGGACAGGGGGCTATGAAAAACTGTTTTTT; v_gene: TRBV5-1; abundance: few; d_gene: TRBD1; j_gene: TRBJ1-4
CDR3aa: CASSSLPSSGNSNEQYF; CDR3nt: TGTGCCAGCAGCTCACTCCCTTCTAGCGGGAACTCCAACGAGCAGTACTTC; v_gene: TRBV13; abundance: few; d_gene: TRBD2; j_gene: TRBJ2-7
CDR3aa: CASSQDGGQAFGYTF; CDR3nt: TGTGCCAGCAGCCAAGACGGCGGGCAGGCCTTCGGCTACACCTTC; v_gene: TRBV4-2; abundance: .; d_gene: .; j_gene: TRBJ1-2
CDR3aa: CASTARWGQGRKSTGELFF; CDR3nt: TGTGCCAGCACCGCCCGGTGGGGACAGGGCCGTAAGAGCACCGGGGAGCTGTTTTTT; v_gene: TRBV5-5; abundance: many; d_gene: TRBD1; j_gene: TRBJ2-2
CDR3aa: CASRRGTGASDTQYF; CDR3nt: TGTGCCAGCAGACGGGGGACAGGAGCGTCGGATACGCAGTATTTT; v_gene: TRBV6-5; abundance: few; d_gene: TRBD1; j_gene: TRBJ2-3
CDR3aa: CATSEEGGSTDTQYF; CDR3nt: TGTGCCACCAGTGAGGAAGGGGGAAGCACAGATACGCAGTATTTT; v_gene: TRBV24-1; abundance: few; d_gene: .; j_gene: TRBJ2-3
CDR3aa: CASSQAGEAFF; CDR3nt: TGTGCCAGCAGCCAAGCCGGTGAAGCTTTCTTT; v_gene: TRBV14; abundance: .; d_gene: .; j_gene: TRBJ1-1
CDR3aa: CASSSSWGILRDTGELVF; CDR3nt: TGTGCCAGCAGCTCTTCCTGGGGTATTCTTCGTGATACCGGGGAGCTGGTTTTT; v_gene: TRBV9; abundance: .; d_gene: .; j_gene: TRBJ2-2
CDR3aa: CASSLAGRMGGYTF; CDR3nt: TGTGCCAGCAGTTTAGCGGGCAGGATGGGTGGCTACACCTTC; v_gene: TRBV28; abundance: .; d_gene: .; j_gene: TRBJ1-2
CDR3aa: CASSLLAGLGDNEQFF; CDR3nt: TGTGCCAGCAGTCTACTAGCGGGGCTGGGGGACAATGAGCAGTTCTTC; v_gene: TRBV12-3/TRBV12-4; abundance: few; d_gene: TRBD2; j_gene: TRBJ2-1
CDR3aa: CSARWPGAGAFF; CDR3nt: TGCAGTGCTAGATGGCCAGGGGCTGGAGCTTTCTTT; v_gene: TRBV20-1; abundance: many; d_gene: .; j_gene: TRBJ1-1